A selection of T cell receptor beta chains follows, all from one sample in a study of blood T cells in healthy people across ages. TCRdb recomputed calls from the 5' RACE reads with MiXCR, one row per CDR3 protein. This table has 1.5 million to 2 million distinct CDR3 sequences, less than 50% appearing once. The sequenced sample was blood. Source of these receptors: a woman in her 40s in good health. Both conserved end residues are part of each CDR3. Each record gives: V gene, D gene, J gene, CDR3 length, clone size, CDR3 DNA, CDR3 protein. The D gene is left open where the match is weak. Size tells how often a clone was seen (once, few, many) or the class of an expanded clone, and some rows leave it out.

TRBV10-3	TRBD1	TRBJ1-5	14	.	TGTGCCATCAGTCGGGGACAGAGCAATCAGCCCCAGCATTTT	CAISRGQSNQPQHF
TRBV4-2	.	TRBJ2-1	15	once	TGTGCCAGCAGCCAAGCTGATGGCGGATACAATGAGCAGTTCTTC	CASSQADGGYNEQFF
TRBV7-8	TRBD1	TRBJ2-3	15	many	TGTGCCAGCAGCTCCCCGGGACAGTATGTGGATACGCAGTATTTT	CASSSPGQYVDTQYF
TRBV28	TRBD2	TRBJ2-7	14	.	TGTGCCAGCACCTCGAGGGGAGGGATAGGCGAGCAGTACTTC	CASTSRGGIGEQYF
TRBV11-2	.	TRBJ2-7	13	.	TGTGCCAGCAGCTTTGACGGCGGCTACGAGCAGTACTTC	CASSFDGGYEQYF
TRBV28	.	TRBJ2-4	14	few	TGTGCCAGCAGTTTAAGCCTGTCCAAAAACATTCAGTACTTC	CASSLSLSKNIQYF
TRBV27	TRBD2	TRBJ2-7	15	.	TGTGCCAGCAGAAACGGGCCGGGGGGCTCCTACGAGCAGTACTTC	CASRNGPGGSYEQYF
TRBV18	.	TRBJ1-1	14	.	TGTGCCAGCTTAATCTCCAGGGGGAACACTGAAGCTTTCTTT	CASLISRGNTEAFF
TRBV29-1	.	TRBJ2-1	10	many	TGCAGCGTTGGTGGCGATGAGCAGTTCTTC	CSVGGDEQFF
TRBV6-1	.	TRBJ2-1	17	.	TGTGCCAGCAGTGAAGTAGTAGCCGGGGGTTCGGGGGATGAGCAGTTCTTC	CASSEVVAGGSGDEQFF
TRBV14	.	TRBJ1-2	14	few	TGTGCCAGCAGCCAGTATGGGGGAAACTATGGCTACACCTTC	CASSQYGGNYGYTF
TRBV5-6	.	TRBJ1-6	16	.	TGTGCCAGCAGCTACAGGAGTAGCTCCTATAATTCACCCCTCCACTTT	CASSYRSSSYNSPLHF
TRBV5-1	TRBD2	TRBJ2-3	13	.	TGCGCCAGCTTTAGCGGGGGACCAGATACGCAGTATTTT	CASFSGGPDTQYF
TRBV20-1	.	TRBJ2-7	13	.	TGCAGTGCCCCAGGTGTCAGCTCCTACGAGCAGTACTTC	CSAPGVSSYEQYF
TRBV12-3/TRBV12-4	TRBD2	TRBJ2-1	15	.	TGTGCCAGCAGATCGAGCGGGGGGGCCCGGAATGAGCAGTTCTTC	CASRSSGGARNEQFF
TRBV5-1	TRBD1	TRBJ2-7	13	few	TGCGCCAGCGAAGGACAGGGAAGGAACGAGCAGTACTTC	CASEGQGRNEQYF
TRBV20-1	.	TRBJ1-2	14	.	TGCAGTGCTAGAGACGCCCGGAATAACTATGGCTACACCTTC	CSARDARNNYGYTF
TRBV6-1	.	TRBJ2-3	15	.	TGTGCCAGCAGTGAAGGGCTGCAATACACAGATACGCAGTATTTT	CASSEGLQYTDTQYF
TRBV7-3	.	TRBJ2-6	17	.	TGTGCCAGCAGCTCCCCGCTCGAGGAATCTGGGGCCAACGTCCTGACTTTC	CASSSPLEESGANVLTF
TRBV12-3/TRBV12-4	.	TRBJ1-1	17	.	TGTGCCAGCAGTTTACAGCTGGGTACCCCCTGGGACACTGAAGCTTTCTTT	CASSLQLGTPWDTEAFF
TRBV5-1	.	TRBJ2-3	14	once	TGCGCCAGCAGCTCTAAACTGGCGACAGATACGCAGTATTTT	CASSSKLATDTQYF
TRBV11-1	TRBD2	TRBJ2-1	19	.	TGTGCCAGCAGCCCGGGACTAGCGGGGGGGCCGGCGTCCTACAATGAGCAGTTCTTC	CASSPGLAGGPASYNEQFF
TRBV5-1	.	TRBJ2-5	14	.	TGCGCCAGCAGCTTGGGGTTTGTACAAGAGACCCAGTACTTC	CASSLGFVQETQYF
TRBV5-1	TRBD2	TRBJ2-5	15	few	TGCGCCAGCAGCTCTAGCGGGGGGTCGGGAGAGACCCAGTACTTC	CASSSSGGSGETQYF
TRBV10-3	TRBD1	TRBJ2-5	13	once	TGTGCCATCGGACAGGGGGGAGAAGAGACCCAGTACTTC	CAIGQGGEETQYF
TRBV13	.	TRBJ2-4	18	.	TGTGCCAGCAGCTCCCATGACAGGGAGGTAATAGCCAAAAACATTCAGTACTTC	CASSSHDREVIAKNIQYF
TRBV7-6	TRBD2	TRBJ2-7	19	few	TGTGCCAGCAGCTTATGGTCTGTAAACCCTGCGGGGGGGCAGTACGAGCAGTACTTC	CASSLWSVNPAGGQYEQYF
TRBV28	.	TRBJ1-2	17	.	TGTGCCAGCAGTCTTACCCCCTTTGAGGTTAGGTTTCGTGGCTACACCTTC	CASSLTPFEVRFRGYTF
TRBV10-2	TRBD1	TRBJ2-3	12	.	TGCGCCAGCAGGGACAGGGGGGCTACGCAGTATTTT	CASRDRGATQYF
TRBV10-3	TRBD1	TRBJ2-7	13	few	TGTGCCATTAGGGGGACAGGGGGCAGCGAGCAGTACTTC	CAIRGTGGSEQYF
TRBV11-1	.	TRBJ2-7	15	once	TGTGCCAGCAGTCCTAGTTCCCCCGCCACCTACGAGCAGTACTTC	CASSPSSPATYEQYF
TRBV10-3	.	TRBJ1-1	13	.	TGTGCCATCAGTGAGCCACCACAGGGAGAAGCTTTCTTT	CAISEPPQGEAFF
TRBV3-1	.	TRBJ2-4	15	.	TGTGCCAGCAGCCAGGGGCAGGGGACCAAAAACATTCAGTACTTC	CASSQGQGTKNIQYF
TRBV4-3	.	TRBJ1-2	14	.	TGCGCCAGCAGCCAAGATCAGGCAGTATATGGCTACACCTTC	CASSQDQAVYGYTF
TRBV7-6	.	TRBJ2-5	17	.	TGTGCCAGCAGCCCCCGGGCCCCTGGGTCGAACCAAGAGACCCAGTACTTC	CASSPRAPGSNQETQYF
TRBV5-1	TRBD2	TRBJ2-1	13	.	TGCGCCAGCAGCCTAGCGGGGGGACGTGAGCAGTTCTTC	CASSLAGGREQFF
TRBV5-1	.	TRBJ1-2	16	.	TGCGCCAGCAGTTTTGAAGGGGTTGTGAGGGATGATGGCTACACCTTC	CASSFEGVVRDDGYTF
TRBV27	TRBD2	TRBJ2-1	19	.	TGTGCCAGCAGTCCCCGCCTTATTGCCGGGACTAGCGGACTCAATGCCCAGTTCTTC	CASSPRLIAGTSGLNAQFF
TRBV20-1	.	TRBJ2-7	13	few	TGCAGTGCTAGGGTCGGTGCCGCCTACGAGCAGTACTTC	CSARVGAAYEQYF
TRBV29-1	.	TRBJ1-2	12	.	TGCAGCGCATCCTCAACTAACTATGGCTACACCTTC	CSASSTNYGYTF
TRBV9	.	TRBJ1-5	14	.	TGTGCCAGCAGCGTAGAGGGGTTAGGTCAGCCCCAGCATTTT	CASSVEGLGQPQHF
TRBV7-9	.	TRBJ2-7	15	.	TGTGCCAGCAGCCGACAGGTGTCGAGCTCCTACGAGCAGTACTTC	CASSRQVSSSYEQYF
TRBV20-1	TRBD1	TRBJ2-1	15	.	TGCAGTGCTAGGACGGGGGACAGGGGGCTCGATGAGCAGTTCTTC	CSARTGDRGLDEQFF
TRBV19	TRBD1	TRBJ2-6	15	once	TGTGCCAGTAGTATCACAGGGGCTGGGGCCAACGTCCTGACTTTC	CASSITGAGANVLTF
TRBV10-3	TRBD1	TRBJ1-6	14	.	TGTGCCATCAGAGGGACAGGGGGCAATTCACCCCTCCACTTT	CAIRGTGGNSPLHF
TRBV4-3	.	TRBJ2-1	15	.	TGCGCCAGCAGCCGGTCTCGATTCCGCTACAATGAGCAGTTCTTC	CASSRSRFRYNEQFF
TRBV27	.	TRBJ1-2	13	few	TGTGCCAGCAGTTGGGAAGCAGGTGACGGCTACACCTTC	CASSWEAGDGYTF
TRBV5-1	TRBD1	TRBJ1-2	16	few	TGCGCCAGCAGGGGTGGACAGGGGGCGTCTAACTATGGCTACACCTTC	CASRGGQGASNYGYTF